This T cell receptor (beta chain) was identified during a study of T cell clonotyping in hematopoietic cell transplantation. Notes on this clone: As yet, its antigen is unknown.

The ends were cut back, 3 bases at V and 3 bases at J, with 14 bases in the middle. This CDR3 spans 15 amino acids. Per the germline V gene, CDR1 is LNHDA and CDR2 is SQIVND (reference sequence). Clones were sequenced by immunoSEQ multiplex PCR, and TCRdb holds only the in-frame ones, with some missing. The repertoire has tens of thousands of clones, almost 97% of them found once; the top ten carry under 2%. Time point denoted: recipient sample about 28 days before transplant, after cytoreduction. Blood collection times were about day -28 and days 30, 100, 180 posttransplant. Points from the study as a whole: Recipient TCR diversity dropped after transplant; expanded clonotypes rose from day 30 to 180. At the given depth, recipient repertoires were over 95% de novo clonotypes. Higher Inverse Simpson Index values in graft donor and pretransplant recipient predicted broader posttransplant TCR diversity.

Sample: peripheral blood mononuclear cells, taken before stem cell transplant. This sequence was found in a woman aged 50 to 65 with acute myeloid leukemia. Some clones in this sample may be carry-over from other donors' samples. The chain joins TRBV19 to TRBJ2-5, with D possibly being TRBD1 (7 bases). CDR3 region: CASSIGRGVKETQYF. In DNA form, the CDR3 reads TGTGCCAGTAGTATTGGCAGGGGGGTGAAAGAGACCCAGTACTTC.